One sample yielded the 26 T cell receptor beta chains listed below, sequenced in a study of blood T cells in healthy people across ages. A second PCR, run for roughly 7 to 12 cycles, used a sample-barcoded 5' primer plus a J-beta primer mix. TCRdb independently ran MiXCR on the 5' RACE reads; one entry per CDR3 protein. The data show 500,000 to 700,000 distinct CDR3 sequences, about 30% seen once. Material: blood. These receptors were taken from an elderly woman in good health.

This clonotype was picked up many times. The V call is TRBV7-6, the J call TRBJ1-2; D gene ambiguous. The germline V gene encodes CDR1 SGHVS and CDR2 FNYEAQ. This CDR3 is 18 amino acids long. V lost 0 bases and J lost 4, with 21 bases in between. CDR3 DNA sequence: TGTGCCAGCAGCTTAGCGCGTGCCAGCACCACTACTTTCTATGGCTACACCTTC. Its translation is CASSLARASTTTFYGYTF.

With regard to this clonotype: Just one base apart from a much larger clone, this may be a read error. CDR3 in amino acids: CASSGDCEQYF. CDR3 bases: TGTGCCAGCAGCGGGGACTGCGAGCAGTACTTC. The rearrangement links TRBV2 to TRBJ2-7; tentatively, D is TRBD2 (6 bases). V was cut by 6 bases and J by 6 bases, with 9 bases left in between. This CDR3 has 11 amino acids. The germline CDR1 and CDR2 sequences are SNHLY and FYNNEI.

V gene TRBV7-2 combines with J gene TRBJ2-7; 9 bases are a match to TRBD1. The trim removed 5 bases at V and 1 base at J, leaving 6 bases unmatched. Germline lookup yields CDR1 SGHTA and CDR2 FQGNSA. This CDR3 has 15 residues. DNA of the CDR3: TGTGCCAGCAGCCCGCAGACAGGGGGTTCCTACGAGCAGTACTTC. This translates into CASSPQTGGSYEQYF.

In this sample, this clonotype turned up many times. The V call is TRBV20-1, the J call TRBJ2-3; D not certain. CDR1 DFQATT and CDR2 SNEGSKA come from the germline V gene (reference sequence). This CDR3 spans 15 amino acids. Trimming stripped 5 bases from V and 0 bases from J, with 15 bases between. As DNA, the CDR3 is TGCAGTGCTTTTTCCTCTGCTACTAGCACAGATACGCAGTATTTT. Translating gives CSAFSSATSTDTQYF.

This sequence joins TRBV20-1 and TRBJ1-5; 9 bases map to TRBD1. J lost 4 bases, V lost 6 bases, and 4 bases had no gene match. CDR3 size: 13 residues. The V gene's germline CDR1 is DFQATT and CDR2 SNEGSKA (reference sequence). As DNA, the CDR3 is TGCAGTGCGAACAGGGGGCTAAATCAGCCCCAGCATTTT. Translation: CSANRGLNQPQHF.

The J gene is TRBJ2-3, the V gene TRBV30; a weak D match, TRBD2 (5 bases). Germline lookup yields CDR1 GTSNPN and CDR2 SVGIG (reference sequence). V lost 5 bases to trimming and J lost 1 base, with 7 bases between them. The CDR3 extends over 12 amino acids. CDR3 sequence: CAWGAGTDTQYF. CDR3 nucleotides: TGTGCCTGGGGAGCGGGCACAGATACGCAGTATTTT.

This chain connects TRBV20-1 to TRBJ1-2; a possible D gene is TRBD1 (6 bases). CDR3 length: 14 residues. The germline gives CDR1 DFQATT, CDR2 SNEGSKA (reference sequence). The V end lost 3 bases, the J end lost 3 bases, and 14 bases lay between the germline ends. The CDR3 spells CSASRNRVDYGYTF. The CDR3 region has the DNA TGCAGTGCTAGTAGAAACAGGGTTGACTATGGCTACACCTTC.

This clonotype occurred many times. This chain joins TRBV5-5 and TRBJ1-5; 7 bases are a match to TRBD1. The CDR3 contains 16 residues. Germline V lookup: CDR1 SGHKS, CDR2 YYEKEE (reference sequence). The junction had 5 bases not matched to a gene; V was cut back by 2 bases and J by 0 bases. The CDR3 reads CASSLTGVYSNQPQHF. The CDR3 DNA reads TGTGCCAGCAGCTTAACAGGGGTCTATAGCAATCAGCCCCAGCATTTT.

This clonotype was detected a few times. A read error is possible here, since a much larger clone lies one base away. The chain combines TRBV20-1 with TRBJ2-3; TRBD2 aligns across 9 bases. The J segment lost 9 bases and the V segment lost 6 bases, leaving 10 bases of the junction unmatched. CDR1 is DFQATT, CDR2 SNEGSKA, per germline (reference sequence). This CDR3 is 13 amino acids long. The CDR3 bases are TGCAGTGCCGTACTTAGCGGGGGTTGGACGCAGTATTTT. Its translation is CSAVLSGGWTQYF.

Details on this clonotype: This may be a read error, as it is one base from a much larger clone. V gene TRBV7-2 combines with J gene TRBJ2-7; the D gene could be TRBD1 or TRBD2 (6 bases each). This CDR3 has 12 residues. Germline V CDR1 and CDR2: SGHTA, FQGNSA. The V and J ends lost 1 base and 6 bases respectively, with 7 bases between them. The CDR3 bases are TGTGCCAGCAGCTTAGAGGGGGGCGAGCAGTACTTC. This translates into CASSLEGGEQYF. Full variable domain (rest looked up from reference TRBV7-2 and TRBJ2-7): GAGVSQSPSNKVTEKGKDVELRCDPISGHTALYWYRQSLGQGLEFLIYFQGNSAPDKSGLPSDRFSAERTGGSVSTLTIQRTQQEDSAVYLCASSLEGGEQYFGPGTRLTVT.

In the case of this clonotype: Just one base apart from a much larger clone, this may be a read error. J is TRBJ2-5 and V is TRBV7-2; D tentatively reads TRBD1 or TRBD2 (5 bases each). Trimming removed 3 bases at V and 2 bases at J, with 13 bases between. Germline CDR1 reads SGHTA; CDR2 reads FQGNSA. This CDR3 contains 15 residues. The CDR3 sequence: CASSFRGRTQETQYF. CDR3 in DNA: TGTGCCAGCAGCTTTCGGGGCAGAACTCAAGAGACCCAGTACTTC.

This clonotype was seen a few times. With a much larger clone just one base away, this may be a read error. V gene TRBV7-2 combines with J gene TRBJ2-5; TRBD2 matches at 9 bases. Trimming at V came to 4 bases and at J to 11 bases, leaving 17 bases not matched to a gene. Looked up from germline, CDR1 is SGHTA and CDR2 is FQGNSA. The CDR3 runs to 16 residues. CDR3 sequence reads: CASSSLGLAGWNEQYF. The CDR3 bases are TGTGCCAGCAGCTCCTTGGGGCTAGCGGGATGGAATGAGCAGTACTTC.

The rearrangement joins TRBV6-5 to TRBJ1-1; TRBD1 is a possible D gene (5 bases). Germline assignment: CDR1 MNHEY and CDR2 SVGAGI. V lost 6 bases and J 3 bases, leaving 17 bases between the germline ends. The CDR3 extends over 15 amino acids. CDR3 sequence reads: CASSRRQLGDTEAFF. The CDR3 nucleotides read TGTGCCAGCAGCCGTAGACAGCTCGGGGACACTGAAGCTTTCTTT.

This clonotype was detected ten times or more. The chain combines TRBV3-1 with TRBJ2-5; D gene unclear. The CDR3 length is 14 residues. The germline V and J ends were trimmed by 1 base and 2 bases, with 8 bases remaining between them. Looked up from germline, CDR1 is LGHDT and CDR2 is YNNKEL (reference sequence). This CDR3 reads CASSQVGSQETQYF. The CDR3 region has the DNA TGTGCCAGCAGCCAAGTCGGCAGTCAAGAGACCCAGTACTTC.

In this sample, this clonotype turned up a few times. Germline and junction disagree at one end, which may indicate a read error. The chain joins TRBV6-2 or TRBV6-3 to TRBJ1-1; D perhaps matches TRBD1 (6 bases). The CDR3 is made up of 13 amino acids. Germline assignment: CDR1 MNHEY and CDR2 SVGEGT. In DNA, the CDR3 is TGTACCAGCAGCCCAGGGGTTGGGTCTGAAGCTTTCTTT. Residues: CTSSPGVGSEAFF.

Turning to this clonotype: A much more abundant neighbour one base away suggests this may be a read error. The V call is TRBV20-1, the J call TRBJ1-1, with D possibly TRBD1 on 6 matching bases. The CDR3 extends over 14 amino acids. Per germline, CDR1 DFQATT and CDR2 SNEGSKA (reference sequence). V shed 1 base and J shed 5 bases, with 14 bases lying between them. CDR3 sequence (DNA): TGCAGTGCTAGAGCCTCACAGGGAAGGACTGAAGCTTTCTTT. Translation gives CSARASQGRTEAFF.

This clonotype was observed many times. The gene calls are TRBV28 and TRBJ1-2; tentatively, D is TRBD1 (5 bases). The CDR3 totals 14 residues. Trimming left V 6 bases short and J 3 bases short, with 14 bases between. The germline V gene has CDR1 MDHEN and CDR2 SYDVKM. The DNA of the CDR3 is TGTGCCAGCAGCTGGGACCGGGTAGACTATGGCTACACCTTC. It yields the protein CASSWDRVDYGYTF.

Of note for this clonotype: This may arise from a read error, as a much more abundant clone is one base away. V is TRBV6-2 or TRBV6-3 and J is TRBJ1-1; no clear D gene. Germline CDR1 is MNHEY and CDR2 is SVGEGT. V dropped 5 bases and J dropped 8 bases, with 6 bases sitting between them. This CDR3 comprises 10 residues. The CDR3 DNA is TGTGCCAGCAGTGACGGGGAAGCTTTCTTT. Amino acid sequence: CASSDGEAFF.

The genes are TRBV7-2 and TRBJ2-7, with a possible D match to TRBD1 (5 bases). CDR3 length equals 14 residues. Germline assignment: CDR1 SGHTA and CDR2 FQGNSA. V lost 2 bases and J lost 2, with 10 bases in between. Here the CDR3 reads CASSLKGQTYEQYF. CDR3 in DNA: TGTGCCAGCAGCTTAAAGGGGCAAACCTACGAGCAGTACTTC. Based on the CDR3 plus reference TRBV7-2 and TRBJ2-7, the full variable domain is GAGVSQSPSNKVTEKGKDVELRCDPISGHTALYWYRQSLGQGLEFLIYFQGNSAPDKSGLPSDRFSAERTGGSVSTLTIQRTQQEDSAVYLCASSLKGQTYEQYFGPGTRLTVT.

This clonotype was seen at least ten times. The chain uses TRBV29-1 and TRBJ1-1, with D possibly TRBD1 on 6 matching bases. CDR3 length: 13 residues. CDR1 is SQVTM, CDR2 ANQGSEA, per germline. V was pared by 0 bases and J by 10 bases, with 15 bases between. The CDR3 nucleotides read TGCAGCGTTGAAGAAATGGGCAGGGGACGAGCTTTCTTT. This codes for CSVEEMGRGRAFF.

The V and J genes are TRBV4-1 and TRBJ1-3; no clear D. V gave up 3 bases and J gave up 0 bases, with 9 bases separating them. The CDR3 spans 15 residues. CDR1 and CDR2 (germline): MGHRA, YSYEKL. CDR3 coding DNA: TGCGCCAGCAGCCAGAAGACATTCTCTGGAAACACCATATATTTT. Protein sequence: CASSQKTFSGNTIYF.

There are many counts of this clonotype. The chain links TRBV20-1 to TRBJ2-7; 9 bases align to TRBD1. Germline values: CDR1 DFQATT, CDR2 SNEGSKA (reference sequence). The CDR3 has 13 residues. V dropped 2 bases and J dropped 2; count of bases not matched to a gene: 1. CDR3 DNA sequence: TGCAGTGCTAGAAGGACAGGGGCCTACGAGCAGTACTTC. Translated, it gives CSARRTGAYEQYF.

This clonotype was counted between two and nine times. The J gene is TRBJ1-1, the V gene TRBV6-2 or TRBV6-3; perhaps TRBD1 as D (5 bases). Trimming pared 7 bases from V and 8 bases from J, leaving 14 bases between. CDR1 MNHEY and CDR2 SVGEGT come from the germline V gene. The CDR3 is 12 amino acids. The CDR3 DNA follows: TGTGCCAGCATTCGGGACCTTTCGGAAGCTTTCTTT. Its translation: CASIRDLSEAFF.

This clonotype has only a few counts. The J gene is TRBJ2-5, the V gene TRBV7-9; no clear D gene. In germline, CDR1 is SEHNR, CDR2 FQNEAQ (reference sequence). Between the trimmed V and J ends, which lost 5 bases and 4 bases, there was a span of 14 bases. CDR3 length equals 14 residues. CDR3 loop: CASSQPGLLETQYF. The CDR3 DNA reads as TGTGCCAGCAGCCAACCGGGCCTTCTAGAGACCCAGTACTTC.

This clonotype was seen just once. The rearrangement links TRBV20-1 to TRBJ2-3, with 8 bases lining up with TRBD1. The ends lost 5 bases at V and 0 bases at J; junction bases unmatched: 7. Germline lookup yields CDR1 DFQATT and CDR2 SNEGSKA (reference sequence). The CDR3 runs to 15 residues. Here the CDR3 reads CSAGTGGMSTDTQYF. CDR3 DNA sequence: TGCAGTGCTGGCACAGGGGGGATGAGCACAGATACGCAGTATTTT.

Written as DNA, the CDR3 is TGCAGTACCCCGGGAGTTAGGGAGGGGAGCACAGATACGCAGTATTTT. It specifies CSTPGVREGSTDTQYF. This rearrangement joins TRBV20-1 to TRBJ2-3; TRBD2 aligns across 7 bases. The CDR3 spans 16 residues. V shed 8 bases and J 0 bases; nucleotides not matched to a gene: 14. CDR1 and CDR2 from the germline V gene are DFQATT and SNEGSKA (reference sequence).